A selection of T cell receptor beta chains follows, all from one sample in a study of cytomegalovirus exposure and HLA in healthy donors. The table came from immunoSEQ multiplex PCR; TCRdb's copy has only in-frame clones and leaves some out. The table has 200,000 or so clones, around 80% seen once. Material for sequencing was PBMCs. The receptors come from a woman in her 30s in good health and CMV-seropositive. Both conserved end residues are part of each CDR3. A D gene is named only where the DNA matches it firmly. The size entry is marked missing in some rows and otherwise reads once, few, many or a size class.

len | abundance | j_gene | v_gene | d_gene | CDR3nt | CDR3aa
16 | . | TRBJ1-3 | TRBV7-6 | TRBD1 | TGTGCCAGCAGCTTCGGACAGGGGTTTAGAGCGGACACCATATATTTT | CASSFGQGFRADTIYF
16 | . | TRBJ2-1 | TRBV5-6 | TRBD2 | TGTGCCAGCAGCTTGTCTTTAACTAGCGGTTCAAATGAGCAGTTCTTC | CASSLSLTSGSNEQFF
12 | . | TRBJ1-5 | TRBV28 | . | TGTGCCAGTGACAGTGCTAATCAGCCCCAGCATTTT | CASDSANQPQHF
16 | . | TRBJ2-1 | TRBV5-6 | TRBD2 | TGTGCCAGCTCCTGGGGAGCTACGGCGGGAGACGTTGAGCAGTTCTTC | CASSWGATAGDVEQFF
17 | . | TRBJ1-2 | TRBV2 | TRBD1 | TGTGCCAGCAGTGATGACTACCAGGGGGCGTTTGCTTCTGGCTACACCTTC | CASSDDYQGAFASGYTF
13 | once | TRBJ2-3 | TRBV7-6 | . | TGTGCCAGCAGCTTAGGCGGAACAGATACGCAGTATTTT | CASSLGGTDTQYF
15 | few | TRBJ2-7 | TRBV10-3 | TRBD1 | TGTGCCATCAGTGACCCGGGGACAGGCGCCTACGAGCAGTACTTC | CAISDPGTGAYEQYF
13 | . | TRBJ1-1 | TRBV5-1 | TRBD1 | TGCGCCAGCAGCCAGGGGGACAACACTGAAGCTTTCTTT | CASSQGDNTEAFF
15 | . | TRBJ2-3 | TRBV10-3 | TRBD1 | TGTGCCATCGCACGGACAGGGGAAAACACAGATACGCAGTATTTT | CAIARTGENTDTQYF
17 | . | TRBJ2-3 | TRBV7-2 | TRBD1 | TGTGCCAGCAGCTTAGGAGTTAGGGGACAGAGCACAGATACGCAGTATTTT | CASSLGVRGQSTDTQYF
15 | . | TRBJ1-2 | TRBV28 | TRBD1 | TGTGCCAGCAGTTCGCCCGGGACAGCTAACTATGGCTACACCTTC | CASSSPGTANYGYTF
15 | . | TRBJ1-3 | TRBV6-1 | . | TGTGCCAGCAGTGAATCCTCAATGAGGGGAAACACCATATATTTT | CASSESSMRGNTIYF
20 | . | TRBJ2-5 | TRBV1 | . | TGCACCAGCAGCCAAATTCTCCTAGCGGGAGGAAGTAGTCGAGAAGAGACCCAGTACTTC | CTSSQILLAGGSSREETQYF
16 | . | TRBJ1-2 | TRBV13 | TRBD1 | TGTGCCAGCAGCTTAGGCCACAGGGGTTCGGGCTATGGCTACACCTTC | CASSLGHRGSGYGYTF
13 | . | TRBJ1-1 | TRBV10-1 | . | TGCGCCAGCAGCCTTGGGAGAGGCACTGAAGCTTTCTTT | CASSLGRGTEAFF
12 | . | TRBJ2-7 | TRBV28 | . | TGTGCCAGCAGAGCGGTCAACTACGAGCAGTACTTC | CASRAVNYEQYF
16 | . | TRBJ1-2 | TRBV5-6 | TRBD1 | TGTGCCAGCAGCTTACTGATACAGGGGAACGACTATGGCTACACCTTC | CASSLLIQGNDYGYTF
14 | few | TRBJ1-1 | TRBV6-1 | . | TGTGCCAGCAGTGAGACGGTAGGGGCAACTGAAGCTTTCTTT | CASSETVGATEAFF
12 | . | TRBJ1-3 | TRBV5-4 | . | TGTGCCAGCAGCTTACAGGGAAACACCATATATTTT | CASSLQGNTIYF
15 | . | TRBJ1-5 | TRBV27 | . | TGTGCCAGCAGTTCCGGGTCTTCCAGCAATCAGCCCCAGCATTTT | CASSSGSSSNQPQHF
12 | . | TRBJ1-2 | TRBV6-5 | . | TGTGCCAGCAGTTACCGAGACTATGGCTACACCTTC | CASSYRDYGYTF
13 | . | TRBJ2-7 | TRBV6-1 | . | TGTGCCAGCAGTTCTCACACCGAATACGAGCAGTACTTC | CASSSHTEYEQYF
15 | few | TRBJ1-2 | TRBV5-6 | TRBD1 | TGTGCCAGCAGCCTTCCCGGGACAGGGACGACTGGCTACACCTTC | CASSLPGTGTTGYTF
16 | few | TRBJ2-2 | TRBV11-2 | TRBD2 | TGTGCCAGCAGCAATCTAGCGGGTAGTATGGGCGGGGAGCTGTTTTTT | CASSNLAGSMGGELFF
15 | . | TRBJ1-1 | TRBV5-1 | TRBD1 | TGCGCCACCCGAAAACCGACAGGGGTCAGCACTGAAGCTTTCTTT | CATRKPTGVSTEAFF
19 | . | TRBJ2-3 | TRBV28 | TRBD2 | TGTGCCAGCAGTCACGGACTAGCGGGAGCCCCGGGACGCACAGATACGCAGTATTTT | CASSHGLAGAPGRTDTQYF
15 | . | TRBJ1-2 | TRBV18 | TRBD1 | TGTGCCAGCTCACCCCGGACAGGGGAAAAGTATGGCTACACCTTC | CASSPRTGEKYGYTF
15 | . | TRBJ2-7 | TRBV9 | . | TGTGCCAGCAGCACAGACCCGGTGAGCTCCTACGAGCAGTACTTC | CASSTDPVSSYEQYF
15 | . | TRBJ2-1 | TRBV5-4 | TRBD2 | TGTGCCAGCAGCTTCGCGGGGGAACCCATCAATGAGCAGTTCTTC | CASSFAGEPINEQFF
14 | . | TRBJ2-3 | TRBV25-1 | TRBD1 | TGTGCCAGCAGTGAAGAGGGGGCCACAGATACGCAGTATTTT | CASSEEGATDTQYF
12 | . | TRBJ2-3 | TRBV7-2 | . | TGTGCCAGCAGCCCCTCTAGTGGTACGCAGTATTTT | CASSPSSGTQYF
15 | few | TRBJ1-2 | TRBV28 | TRBD1 | TGTGCCAGCACCGAACTCCGGGACAGGGGTCATGGCTACACCTTC | CASTELRDRGHGYTF
14 | . | TRBJ1-2 | TRBV10-3 | TRBD1 | TGTGCCACCGGGGGGACAGGGGGTCTCTATGGCTACACCTTC | CATGGTGGLYGYTF
15 | few | TRBJ1-1 | TRBV19 | TRBD1 | TGTGCCAGTGAGTCCAACCGACAGGGCTACACTGAAGCTTTCTTT | CASESNRQGYTEAFF
13 | few | TRBJ2-7 | TRBV27 | . | TGTGCCAGCAGTCGTACAGGGATCGACGAGCAGTACTTC | CASSRTGIDEQYF
16 | . | TRBJ1-1 | TRBV6-6 | . | TGTGCCAGCAGTTACGTGCAGGGGCCGAGGAACACTGAAGCTTTCTTT | CASSYVQGPRNTEAFF
13 | . | TRBJ2-5 | TRBV29-1 | . | TGCAGCGTTGGGAGGGCGACCGAAGAGACCCAGTACTTC | CSVGRATEETQYF
17 | . | TRBJ2-5 | TRBV2 | TRBD2 | TGTGCCAGCAGTCGATGGACTAGCGGGATGAGACAAGAGACCCAGTACTTC | CASSRWTSGMRQETQYF
17 | . | TRBJ2-1 | TRBV18 | . | TGTGCCAGCTCAGGTCAGGGGTCTACCTCTGCCTACAATGAGCAGTTCTTC | CASSGQGSTSAYNEQFF
13 | . | TRBJ2-1 | TRBV2 | TRBD2 | TGTGCCAGCAGTGGGCTAGCGGCCTCCGAGCAGTTCTTC | CASSGLAASEQFF